The source of this TCR beta chain is a study of blood T cells in healthy people across ages. The use of a sample-barcoded 5' primer and a J-beta primer mix characterized a second PCR of 7 to 11 cycles. TCRdb called the 5' RACE reads again in MiXCR, with one record for every CDR3 protein. Among some 800,000 distinct CDR3 sequences, under 55% were seen once, and the ten largest hold about a fifth. A single count supports this clonotype. Germline-derived CDR1 and CDR2 are SNHLY and FYNNEI. CDR3 length: 12 amino acids. Trimming took off 4 bases at V and 4 bases at J, with 7 bases between the two ends. V gene TRBV2 combines with J gene TRBJ2-5; maybe TRBD1 (6 bases). The clonotype comes from a man between 60 and 75 years old in good health. The source material was blood. The CDR3 sequence is CASSGQVETQYF. The CDR3 coding sequence is TGTGCCAGCAGTGGACAGGTAGAGACCCAGTACTTC.